The 16 T cell receptor beta chains given below trace back to one sample, sequenced in a study of T cells in Graves' hyperthyroidism and ophthalmopathy. Amplified TCR beta CDR3 regions came from RNA transcripts. A first-round RT-PCR of the TCR CDR3 used the HTBI primer set. TCRdb re-called the multiplex PCR reads through MiXCR, storing one row per CDR3 protein. This table holds around 380,000 distinct CDR3 sequences, 13% found once. The sequenced sample consisted of blood. Source of these receptors: a man aged 25 to 40 with Graves' hyperthyroidism that later progressed to Graves' ophthalmopathy.

The chain links TRBV4-1 to TRBJ1-5, with D perhaps TRBD1 (5 bases). The CDR3 extends over 15 amino acids. Germline lookup yields CDR1 MGHRA and CDR2 YSYEKL. The ends were cut back, 2 bases at V and 7 bases at J, with 15 bases in the middle. The CDR3 nucleotides are TGCGCCAGCAGCCAACCCTGGGAACGGGGGCAGCCCCAGCATTTT. Amino acid sequence: CASSQPWERGQPQHF.

This clonotype was observed a few times. This rearrangement joins TRBV20-1 to TRBJ2-7; the match to TRBD1 covers 11 bases. This CDR3 region has 13 residues. The J segment lost 5 bases and the V segment lost 5 bases, leaving 5 bases of the junction unmatched. Germline V gene sequence: CDR1 DFQATT, CDR2 SNEGSKA (reference sequence). CDR3 bases: TGCAGTGCTTGGGACAGGGGGAGGAACGAGCAGTACTTC. Translating gives CSAWDRGRNEQYF.

Details on this clonotype: A much larger clone lies one base from this, so it may be a read error. The chain carries TRBV11-3 and TRBJ2-7; weak D call: TRBD1 (5 bases). This CDR3 has 13 amino acids. V was shortened by 5 bases and J by 5 bases, with 13 bases between the two germline ends. Germline V gives CDR1 SGHNT, CDR2 YENEEA. The CDR3 spells CASSPTELDEQYF. The CDR3, as DNA: TGTGCCAGCAGCCCGACAGAGTTGGACGAGCAGTACTTC.

This clonotype was recorded many times. The genes are TRBV28 and TRBJ1-5; D is perhaps TRBD1 (5 bases). V shed 9 bases and J shed 4 bases, with 10 bases lying between them. CDR3 length: 12 amino acids. Germline values: CDR1 MDHEN, CDR2 SYDVKM. The CDR3: CASLRANQPQHF. CDR3 nucleotide sequence: TGTGCCAGTCTCAGGGCTAATCAGCCCCAGCATTTT.

The chain couples TRBV5-1 to TRBJ2-2, with TRBD2 matching 9 bases. V was pared by 4 bases and J by 6 bases, with 7 bases of the junction left unmatched. The CDR3 has 15 amino acids. Germline CDR1 SGHRS, CDR2 YFSETQ. The CDR3 sequence: CASSQLTSGPGELFF. CDR3 nucleotide sequence: TGCGCCAGCAGCCAGTTGACTAGCGGTCCCGGGGAGCTGTTTTTT.

The chain uses TRBV6-2 or TRBV6-3 and TRBJ2-1; D perhaps matches TRBD1 (6 bases). The CDR3 has 15 amino acids. Germline loops: CDR1 MNHEY, CDR2 SVGEGT. The ends were cut back, 2 bases at V and 5 bases at J, with 13 bases in the middle. In DNA, the CDR3 is TGTGCCAGCAGTTACCGAGAGGGGGACAACAATGAGCAGTTCTTC. This translates into CASSYREGDNNEQFF.

This clonotype was detected ten times or more. The chain carries TRBV12-3 or TRBV12-4 and TRBJ2-2; D perhaps matches TRBD1 (5 bases). This CDR3 has 15 amino acids. Trimming cost V 6 bases and J 4 bases, with 15 bases left between them. The DNA for the CDR3 is TGTGCCAGCAGGGACACGGACACATCCACCGGGGAGCTGTTTTTT. It yields the protein CASRDTDTSTGELFF.

There are many counts of this clonotype. The rearrangement uses TRBV20-1 and TRBJ2-7; D assignment may be TRBD1 or TRBD2 (5 bases each). The V and J ends lost 6 bases and 1 base respectively, with 19 bases between them. Germline V gene lookup returns CDR1 DFQATT and CDR2 SNEGSKA (reference sequence). This CDR3 spans 15 amino acids. CDR3 coding DNA: TGCAGTGCAACAGCTTTCGGGACGGCTTCCTACGAGCAGTACTTC. Translated, it gives CSATAFGTASYEQYF.

V usage is TRBV5-4 and J usage is TRBJ2-3; tentatively, D is TRBD2 (6 bases). The V and J ends lost 5 bases and 5 bases respectively, with 15 bases between them. Germline assignment: CDR1 SGHNT and CDR2 YYREEE (reference sequence). The CDR3 is 14 residues long. Written as DNA, the CDR3 is TGTGCCAGCAGAGAGGACTACACGATAGATACGCAGTATTTT. Amino acids: CASREDYTIDTQYF.

In this sample, this clonotype turned up many times. The gene calls are TRBV5-1 and TRBJ2-7, with 7 bases aligning to TRBD2. Germline CDR1 and CDR2: SGHRS and YFSETQ. The J segment lost 2 bases and the V segment lost 0 bases, leaving 8 bases of the junction unmatched. The CDR3 covers 16 residues. CDR3 bases: TGCGCCAGCAGCTTGGCCGCGGGTCGGGGGGCCTACGAGCAGTACTTC. Translation: CASSLAAGRGAYEQYF.

The table lists this clonotype with many counts. The chain joins TRBV19 to TRBJ1-4; tentatively, D is TRBD1 (5 bases). CDR1 is LNHDA, CDR2 SQIVND, per germline (reference sequence). Trimming removed 7 bases from V and 0 bases from J, with 24 bases in between. The CDR3 consists of 19 residues. This CDR3 reads CASTGARRRRNATNEKLFF. DNA of the CDR3: TGTGCCAGTACTGGGGCTCGGCGCAGGAGAAATGCAACTAATGAAAAACTGTTTTTT.

There are many counts of this clonotype. This chain joins TRBV3-1 and TRBJ2-7, with a possible D match to TRBD2 (6 bases). Trimming cost V 1 base and J 4 bases, with 14 bases left between them. The germline CDR1 and CDR2 sequences are LGHDT and YNNKEL (reference sequence). The CDR3 consists of 15 residues. The CDR3: CASSQGVAEPYEQYF. CDR3 nucleotide sequence: TGTGCCAGCAGCCAAGGGGTAGCGGAGCCTTACGAGCAGTACTTC.

This clonotype was detected many times. The V and J genes are TRBV2 and TRBJ1-2; D not certain. This CDR3 has 19 residues. The germline CDR1 and CDR2 sequences are SNHLY and FYNNEI. With 0 bases removed from V and 1 base from J, the gap between germline ends came to 21 bases. CDR3 in amino acids: CASSEAAVPKTLINYGYTF. As DNA, the CDR3 is TGTGCCAGCAGTGAAGCGGCGGTACCCAAAACTCTGATTAACTATGGCTACACCTTC.

This clonotype was seen repeatedly, ten times or more. The V and J genes are TRBV12-3 or TRBV12-4 and TRBJ1-2; D call uncertain. Deletions cut 0 bases from V and 8 bases from J, with 16 bases between. The CDR3 length is 15 residues. In DNA form, the CDR3 reads TGTGCCAGCAGTTTAGCATCTGGCACACTTAGGGGCTACACCTTC. This encodes CASSLASGTLRGYTF.

Comment on this clonotype: A much larger clone is a single base away; this may be a read error. The rearrangement links TRBV5-5 to TRBJ1-5; D gene unclear. Germline CDR1 and CDR2: SGHKS and YYEKEE (reference sequence). The CDR3 runs 14 residues. The CDR3 coding sequence is TGTGCCAGCAGCTTGGATCCAACTAATCAGTCCCAGCATTTT. It codes for CASSLDPTNQSQHF.

This clonotype was observed many times. CDR3 in amino acids: CASSPRVWDRANNEQFF. The CDR3 DNA reads TGTGCCAGCAGCCCCCGGGTTTGGGACAGGGCTAACAATGAGCAGTTCTTC. J is TRBJ2-1 and V is TRBV7-9, with 9 bases that match TRBD1. J lost 5 bases, V lost 5 bases, and 13 bases had no gene match. The CDR3 extends over 17 amino acids. Germline V gene lookup returns CDR1 SEHNR and CDR2 FQNEAQ (reference sequence).